This T cell receptor beta chain was retrieved from a study of blood T cell repertoires in COVID-19. At the level of the study: Sample material is recorded as cDNA or gDNA derived from T cells, B-cell-depleted T cells, or PBMCs.

V shed 4 bases and J 2 bases; nucleotides not matched to a gene: 5. Germline CDR1 SGHNT, CDR2 YYREEE (reference sequence). This CDR3 has 14 amino acids. Original processing methods: The assay estimated nucleated cells by amplifying reference gene primers. Data came from immunoSEQ multiplex PCR; TCRdb stores just in-frame clones and leaves some out. The DNA was the basis for D and trimming; V, J and clone size are from that table. The sample includes more than 60,000 clones, roughly nine tenths of them seen just once. The receptor's source is a man aged 45-65 years with active COVID-19. The V gene is TRBV5-4, the J gene TRBJ2-5; TRBD1 aligns across 7 bases. Sequenced input: peripheral blood. This chain's CDR3 is CASSGKQGQETQYF. Written as DNA, the CDR3 is TGTGCCAGCAGCGGGAAACAGGGGCAAGAGACCCAGTACTTC.